This T cell receptor (beta chain) was identified during a study of CD8+ T cells in alopecia areata. Study conclusions and caveats: Scalp samples also yield sequences of resident alphabeta T cells from normal skin.

The table lists this clone with a few counts. The target antigen is unknown. The sequencing template was cDNA reverse transcribed from extracted RNA. Here immunoSEQ multiplex PCR was the method, and the copy in TCRdb shows in-frame clones only, minus some. The sample includes around 140,000 clones, about 60% seen only once; the top ten take under 7.5%. Germline assignment: CDR1 SGHTA and CDR2 FQGNSA. The CDR3 extends over 15 amino acids. V was trimmed by 6 bases and J by 0 bases, leaving 12 bases between them. V usage is TRBV7-2 and J usage is TRBJ2-1; D unresolved. This specimen consisted of CD4+ T cells sorted from blood, obtained at week 0. This TCR derives from a human donor with alopecia areata. CDR3: CASSPPRFSYNEQFF. CDR3 DNA sequence: TGTGCCAGCAGTCCCCCTAGATTCTCCTACAATGAGCAGTTCTTC.